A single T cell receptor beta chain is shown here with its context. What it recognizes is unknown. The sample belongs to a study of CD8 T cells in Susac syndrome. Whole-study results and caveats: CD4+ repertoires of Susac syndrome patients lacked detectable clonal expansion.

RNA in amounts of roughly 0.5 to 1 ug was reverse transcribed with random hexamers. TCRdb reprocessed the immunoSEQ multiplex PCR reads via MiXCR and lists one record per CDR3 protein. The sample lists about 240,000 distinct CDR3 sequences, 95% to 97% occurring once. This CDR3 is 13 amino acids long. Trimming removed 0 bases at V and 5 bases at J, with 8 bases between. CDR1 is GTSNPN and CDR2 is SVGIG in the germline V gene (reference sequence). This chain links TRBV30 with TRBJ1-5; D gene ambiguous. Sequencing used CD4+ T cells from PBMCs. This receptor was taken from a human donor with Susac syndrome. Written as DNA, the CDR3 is TGTGCCTGGAGTGTACGGATAGATCAGCCCCAGCATTTT. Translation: CAWSVRIDQPQHF.